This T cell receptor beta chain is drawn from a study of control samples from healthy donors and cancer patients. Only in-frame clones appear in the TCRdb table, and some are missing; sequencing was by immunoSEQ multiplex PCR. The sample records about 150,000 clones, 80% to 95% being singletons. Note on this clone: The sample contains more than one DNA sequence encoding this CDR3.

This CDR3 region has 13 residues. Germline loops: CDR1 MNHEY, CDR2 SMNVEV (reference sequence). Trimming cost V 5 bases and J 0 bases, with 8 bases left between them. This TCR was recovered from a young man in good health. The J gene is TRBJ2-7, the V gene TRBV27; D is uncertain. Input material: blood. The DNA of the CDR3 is TGTGCCAGCAGTCCTAGGAGCTCCTACGAGCAGTACTTC. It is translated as CASSPRSSYEQYF.